This TCR beta chain was identified during a study of Graves' ophthalmopathy and Graves' hyperthyroidism. Whole-study findings and limits: Discrimination between ophthalmopathy and stable hyperthyroidism by a 13-signature model showed about 85% sensitivity and 70% to 82% specificity.

This clonotype has a count of ten or more. Its cognate antigen is unknown. An end of the junction differs from the germline gene, which may be a read error. Germline CDR1 reads LNHDA; CDR2 reads SQIVND (reference sequence). This CDR3 is built from 15 residues. Researchers took RNA transcripts and amplified TCR beta CDR3 regions from them. An opening RT-PCR round employed HTBI primers and preceded a second-round multiplex PCR. TCRdb reanalysed the multiplex PCR reads using MiXCR and keeps one entry per CDR3 protein. The repertoire holds about 180,000 distinct CDR3 sequences, with over 35% as singletons. The PBMCs used were ones drawn from 7.5 to 10 ml of fresh peripheral blood.

This sequence originates from a woman in her forties with Graves' ophthalmopathy. V and J are TRBV19 and TRBJ1-3; D gene uncertain. The material sequenced was peripheral blood. This chain's CDR3 is CAGMEVPSSGNTVYF. The CDR3 region has the DNA TGTGCCGGTATGGAAGTCCCAAGCTCTGGAAACACCGTATATTTT.